These 11 T cell receptor beta chains were sequenced from one sample in a study of Ad26.COV2.S vaccination and SARS-CoV-2 variants. Generated by immunoSEQ multiplex PCR, the TCRdb table keeps only in-frame clones and is missing some. This sample has 300,000 to 400,000 clones, with 85% to 90% found just once. Treatment reported: about 20 received Ad26.COV2.S at low or high dose, single or two shots; 5 received placebo; per-sample allocation not given. Sampling took place 63 days after the first vaccine or placebo injection. The source was peripheral blood, collected in a trial of Ad26.COV2.S vaccine versus placebo. Source of these receptors: a person between 18 and 65 years old who received the Ad26.COV2.S COVID-19 vaccine or a placebo.

This clone was found once. The rearrangement links TRBV19 to TRBJ2-1, with D perhaps matching TRBD2 (5 bases). There are 13 residues in the CDR3. The germline V and J ends were trimmed by 5 bases and 9 bases, with 14 bases remaining between them. CDR1 is LNHDA, CDR2 SQIVND, per germline (reference sequence). As DNA, the CDR3 is TGTGCCAGTAGTGATCGGGGTTACGGTGAGCAGTTCTTC. It specifies CASSDRGYGEQFF.

J is TRBJ2-1 and V is TRBV20-1; D might be TRBD2 (6 bases). From germline, CDR1 is DFQATT and CDR2 SNEGSKA (reference sequence). This CDR3 has 18 amino acids. The V end lost 6 bases, the J end lost 7 bases, and 31 bases lay between the germline ends. Here the CDR3 DNA reads TGCAGTGCCAGTGGGCCGGACGCAGCGGGCCCCAGAGGGAATGAGCAGTTCTTC. It translates to CSASGPDAAGPRGNEQFF.

The chain is built from TRBV7-9 and TRBJ2-1; 14 bases are a match to TRBD2. The V and J ends lost 5 bases and 7 bases, in that order; junction bases with no gene match: 4. CDR1 is SEHNR, CDR2 FQNEAQ, per germline (reference sequence). The CDR3 loop spans 15 amino acids. As DNA, the CDR3 is TGTGCCAGCAGCACGGGACTAGCGGGAGCTAATGAGCAGTTCTTC. Encoded protein: CASSTGLAGANEQFF.

This rearrangement joins TRBV6-5 to TRBJ1-5; D unresolved. V lost 0 bases and J lost 3, with 9 bases in between. The CDR3 sequence is 15 residues long. Germline V gene sequence: CDR1 MNHEY, CDR2 SVGAGI. CDR3 sequence: CASSYSRAANQPQHF. The CDR3 nucleotides read TGTGCCAGCAGTTACTCGCGGGCAGCCAATCAGCCCCAGCATTTT.

The chain carries TRBV20-1 and TRBJ2-3, with D hard to call. Trimming removed 3 bases from V and 4 bases from J, with 17 bases in between. The CDR3 runs 15 residues. From germline, CDR1 is DFQATT and CDR2 SNEGSKA (reference sequence). The CDR3 bases are TGCAGTGCTAGTTTTCGACTTCTAAGAGCAGATACGCAGTATTTT. This gives the protein CSASFRLLRADTQYF.

The chain's CDR3 is CASSLLGRGTSQETQYF. The CDR3, as DNA: TGTGCCAGCAGCTTGTTGGGCCGCGGGACTTCCCAAGAGACCCAGTACTTC. V gene TRBV7-2 combines with J gene TRBJ2-5; tentative D call: TRBD2 (6 bases). The CDR3 contains 17 residues. Between the trimmed V and J ends, which lost 3 bases and 1 base, there was a span of 18 bases. Germline values: CDR1 SGHTA, CDR2 FQGNSA.

This clone was seen more than once but under ten times. Other DNA sequences within the sample encode an identical CDR3. V gene TRBV7-2 combines with J gene TRBJ2-1; 15 bases match TRBD2. In germline, CDR1 is SGHTA, CDR2 FQGNSA. CDR3 length equals 15 residues. The J segment lost 6 bases and the V segment lost 4 bases, leaving 1 base of the junction unmatched. The CDR3 loop is CASSWGLAGGNEQFF. CDR3 nucleotide sequence: TGTGCCAGCAGCTGGGGACTAGCGGGAGGCAATGAGCAGTTCTTC. Based on the CDR3 plus reference TRBV7-2 and TRBJ2-1, the full variable domain is GAGVSQSPSNKVTEKGKDVELRCDPISGHTALYWYRQSLGQGLEFLIYFQGNSAPDKSGLPSDRFSAERTGGSVSTLTIQRTQQEDSAVYLCASSWGLAGGNEQFFGPGTRLTVL.

The chain couples TRBV7-9 to TRBJ1-2; 8 bases map to TRBD1. Losses at the gene ends were 6 bases for V and 5 bases for J; bases not matched to a gene: 11. CDR3 size: 15 residues. Germline V gives CDR1 SEHNR, CDR2 FQNEAQ (reference sequence). The CDR3 spells CASSSTGEGIYGYTF. The CDR3, as DNA: TGTGCCAGCAGTTCGACAGGGGAAGGAATATATGGCTACACCTTC. Looking up the rest from reference TRBV7-9 and TRBJ1-2 gives the full variable domain: DTGVSQNPRHKITKRGQNVTFRCDPISEHNRLYWYRQTLGQGPEFLTYFQNEAQLEKSRLLSDRFSAERPKGSFSTLEIQRTEQGDSAMYLCASSSTGEGIYGYTFGSGTRLTVV.

The genes are TRBV4-1 and TRBJ1-1; TRBD1 is a possible D gene (5 bases). Trimming removed 5 bases at V and 4 bases at J, with 14 bases between. Germline-derived CDR1 and CDR2 are MGHRA and YSYEKL. The CDR3 is 14 amino acids. CDR3 sequence: CASSARRAVTEAFF. CDR3 sequence (DNA): TGCGCCAGCAGCGCACGCAGGGCGGTCACTGAAGCTTTCTTT.

A single count supports this clone. The CDR3: CASTTRQAGSIAFF. The CDR3 coding sequence is TGTGCCAGTACTACACGACAGGCTGGGAGTATAGCTTTCTTT. This chain uses TRBV19 with TRBJ1-1; D possibly corresponds to TRBD1 (6 bases). The ends were cut back, 7 bases at V and 10 bases at J, with 22 bases in the middle. The CDR3 covers 14 residues. The germline CDR1 and CDR2 sequences are LNHDA and SQIVND (reference sequence). The complete variable domain, with remaining parts taken from reference TRBV19 and TRBJ1-1, reads DGGITQSPKYLFRKEGQNVTLSCEQNLNHDAMYWYRQDPGQGLRLIYYSQIVNDFQKGDIAEGYSVSREKKESFPLTVTSAQKNPTAFYLCASTTRQAGSIAFFGQGTRLTVV.

The CDR3 DNA sequence: TGTGCCAGCAGCATACGAGGCAATCAGCCCCAGCATTTT. It specifies CASSIRGNQPQHF. This sequence joins TRBV7-2 and TRBJ1-5; D uncertain. Germline V gene lookup returns CDR1 SGHTA and CDR2 FQGNSA. Deletions cut 5 bases from V and 2 bases from J, with 7 bases between. The CDR3 sequence is 13 residues long.